The present T cell receptor beta chain was sequenced within a study of OX40 agonist ivuxolimab in advanced cancers. Peripheral blood came from all dose cohorts at three timepoints. Note on this clone: Antigen: not known.

Clones were sequenced by immunoSEQ multiplex PCR, and TCRdb holds only the in-frame ones, with some missing. The data show some 40,000 clones, 75% to 85% seen once. CDR3 length: 17 amino acids. With 2 bases clipped from V and 3 bases from J, the junction kept 12 bases outside the gene matches. The germline gives CDR1 SGHTS, CDR2 YDEGEE. Points from the study as a whole: Researchers report that CD8+ T cells had, on average, more expanded clones than CD4+.

The receptor comes from an adult with an advanced solid tumor such as melanoma, head and neck, liver or kidney cancer. The J gene is TRBJ2-5, the V gene TRBV5-8; the match to TRBD1 covers 8 bases. The material sequenced was CD4+ or CD8+ T cells sorted from blood, taken in a trial of the OX40 agonist ivuxolimab. The CDR3, as DNA: TGTGCCAGCAGCTTTGCCCGGACAGGGAAGATCAAAGAGACCCAGTACTTC. Protein sequence: CASSFARTGKIKETQYF.